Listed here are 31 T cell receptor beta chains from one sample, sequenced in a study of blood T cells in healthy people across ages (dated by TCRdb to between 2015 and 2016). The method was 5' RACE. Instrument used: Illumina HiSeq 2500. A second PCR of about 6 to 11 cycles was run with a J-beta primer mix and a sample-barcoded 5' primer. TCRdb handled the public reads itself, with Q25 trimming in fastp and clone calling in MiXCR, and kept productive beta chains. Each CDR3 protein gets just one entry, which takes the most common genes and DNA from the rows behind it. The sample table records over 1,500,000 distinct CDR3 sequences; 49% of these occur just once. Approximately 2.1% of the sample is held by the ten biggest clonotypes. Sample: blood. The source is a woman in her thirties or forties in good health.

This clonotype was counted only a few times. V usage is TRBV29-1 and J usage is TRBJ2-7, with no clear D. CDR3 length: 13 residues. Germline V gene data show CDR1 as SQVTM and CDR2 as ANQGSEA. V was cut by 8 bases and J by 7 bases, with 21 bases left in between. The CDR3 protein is CSQLEDQYNEQYF. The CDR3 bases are TGCAGCCAACTGGAAGACCAATACAATGAGCAGTACTTC.

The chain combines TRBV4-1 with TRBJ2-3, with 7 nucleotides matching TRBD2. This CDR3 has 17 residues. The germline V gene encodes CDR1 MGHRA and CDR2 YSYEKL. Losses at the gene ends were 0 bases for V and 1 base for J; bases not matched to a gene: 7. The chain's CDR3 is CASSQEHSGWGTDTQYF. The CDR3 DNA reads TGCGCCAGCAGCCAAGAACATAGCGGGTGGGGCACAGATACGCAGTATTTT.

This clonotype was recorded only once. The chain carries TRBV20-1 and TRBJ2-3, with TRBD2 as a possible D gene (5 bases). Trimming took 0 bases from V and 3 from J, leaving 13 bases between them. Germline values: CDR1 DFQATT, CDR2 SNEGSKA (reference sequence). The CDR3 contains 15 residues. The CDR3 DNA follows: TGCAGTGCTAGAGATTGTCGGGGAGCGACAGATACGCAGTATTTT. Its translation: CSARDCRGATDTQYF.

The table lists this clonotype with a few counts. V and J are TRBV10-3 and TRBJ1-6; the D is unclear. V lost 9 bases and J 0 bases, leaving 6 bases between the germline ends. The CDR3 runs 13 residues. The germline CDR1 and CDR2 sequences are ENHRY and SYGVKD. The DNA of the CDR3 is TGTGCCATTGCAAGCTCCTATAATTCACCCCTCCACTTT. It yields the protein CAIASSYNSPLHF.

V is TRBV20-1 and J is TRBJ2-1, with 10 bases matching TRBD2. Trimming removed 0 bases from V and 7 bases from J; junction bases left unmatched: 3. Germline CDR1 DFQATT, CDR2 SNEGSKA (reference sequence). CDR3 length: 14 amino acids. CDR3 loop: CSARDSGGGNEQFF. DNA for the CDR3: TGCAGTGCTAGAGACAGCGGGGGGGGTAATGAGCAGTTCTTC.

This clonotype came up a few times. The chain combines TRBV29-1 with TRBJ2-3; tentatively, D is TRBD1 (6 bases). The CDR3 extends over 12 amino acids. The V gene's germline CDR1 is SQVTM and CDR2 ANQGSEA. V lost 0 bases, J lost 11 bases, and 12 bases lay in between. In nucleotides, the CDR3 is TGCAGCGTTGAAGAGCTGGACAGAAAGCAGTATTTT. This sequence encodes CSVEELDRKQYF.

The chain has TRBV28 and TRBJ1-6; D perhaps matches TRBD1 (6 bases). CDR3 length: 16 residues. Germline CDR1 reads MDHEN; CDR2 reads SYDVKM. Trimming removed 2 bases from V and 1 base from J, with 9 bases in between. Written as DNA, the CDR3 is TGTGCCAGCAGTTTAGACAGGCGGTCCTATAATTCACCCCTCCACTTT. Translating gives CASSLDRRSYNSPLHF.

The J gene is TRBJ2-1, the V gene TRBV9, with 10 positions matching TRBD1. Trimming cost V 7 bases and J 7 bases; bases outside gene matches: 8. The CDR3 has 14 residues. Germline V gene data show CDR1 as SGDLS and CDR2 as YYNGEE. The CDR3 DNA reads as TGTGCCAGCGGTCGACAGGGGGCGGGAAATGAGCAGTTCTTC. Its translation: CASGRQGAGNEQFF.

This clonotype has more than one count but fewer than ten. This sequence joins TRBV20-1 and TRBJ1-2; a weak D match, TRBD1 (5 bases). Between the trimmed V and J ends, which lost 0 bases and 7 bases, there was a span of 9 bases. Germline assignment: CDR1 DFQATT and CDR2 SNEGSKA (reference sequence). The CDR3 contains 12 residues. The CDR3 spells CSARDRASGYTF. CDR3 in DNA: TGCAGTGCTAGAGACAGGGCGTCTGGCTACACCTTC.

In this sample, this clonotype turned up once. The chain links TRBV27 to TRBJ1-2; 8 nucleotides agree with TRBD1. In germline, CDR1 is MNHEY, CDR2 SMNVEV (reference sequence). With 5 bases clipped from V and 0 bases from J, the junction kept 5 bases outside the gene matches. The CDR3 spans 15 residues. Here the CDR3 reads CASSPWTGSNYGYTF. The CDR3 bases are TGTGCCAGCAGTCCTTGGACAGGGTCTAACTATGGCTACACCTTC.

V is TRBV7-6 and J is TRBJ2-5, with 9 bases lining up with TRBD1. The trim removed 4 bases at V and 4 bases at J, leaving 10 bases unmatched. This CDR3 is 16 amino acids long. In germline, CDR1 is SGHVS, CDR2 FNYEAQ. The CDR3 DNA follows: TGTGCCAGCAGCTCCCGGACAGGGGTTTCGTTAGAGACCCAGTACTTC. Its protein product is CASSSRTGVSLETQYF.

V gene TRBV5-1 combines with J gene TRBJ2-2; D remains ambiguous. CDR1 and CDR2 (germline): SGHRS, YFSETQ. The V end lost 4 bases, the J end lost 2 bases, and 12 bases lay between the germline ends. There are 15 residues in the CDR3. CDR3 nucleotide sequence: TGCGCCAGCAGCGCCGCTCGTCAAAACACCGGGGAGCTGTTTTTT. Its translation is CASSAARQNTGELFF.

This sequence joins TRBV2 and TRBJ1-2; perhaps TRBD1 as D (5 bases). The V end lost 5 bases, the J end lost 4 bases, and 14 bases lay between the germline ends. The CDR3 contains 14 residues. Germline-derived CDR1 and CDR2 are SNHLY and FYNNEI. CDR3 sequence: CASSITDSSYGYTF. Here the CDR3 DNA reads TGTGCCAGCAGTATAACCGACAGCTCCTATGGCTACACCTTC.

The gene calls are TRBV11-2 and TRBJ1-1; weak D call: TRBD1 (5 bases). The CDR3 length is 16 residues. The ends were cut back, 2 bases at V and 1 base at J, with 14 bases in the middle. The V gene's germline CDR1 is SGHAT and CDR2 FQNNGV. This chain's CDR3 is CASSLRRTGPNTEAFF. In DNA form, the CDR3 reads TGTGCCAGCAGCTTAAGGAGAACAGGACCGAACACTGAAGCTTTCTTT.

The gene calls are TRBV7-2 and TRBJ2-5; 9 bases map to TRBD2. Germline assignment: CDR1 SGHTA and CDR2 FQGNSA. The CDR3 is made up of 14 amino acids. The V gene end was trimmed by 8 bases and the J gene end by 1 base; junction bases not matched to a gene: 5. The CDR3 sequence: CASGLALIQETQYF. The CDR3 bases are TGTGCCAGCGGACTAGCGCTAATCCAAGAGACCCAGTACTTC.

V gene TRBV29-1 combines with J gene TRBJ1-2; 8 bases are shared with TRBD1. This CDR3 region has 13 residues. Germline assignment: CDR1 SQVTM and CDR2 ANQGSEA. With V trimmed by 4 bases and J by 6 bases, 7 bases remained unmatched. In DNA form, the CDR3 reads TGCAGCGTTGCGGACAGGGCCACGCATGGCTACACCTTC. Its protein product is CSVADRATHGYTF.

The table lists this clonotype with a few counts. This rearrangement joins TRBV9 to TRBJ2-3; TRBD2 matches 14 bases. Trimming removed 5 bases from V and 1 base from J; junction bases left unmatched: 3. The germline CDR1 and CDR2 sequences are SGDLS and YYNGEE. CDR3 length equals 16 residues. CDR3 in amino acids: CASSAGLAGGTDTQYF. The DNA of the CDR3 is TGTGCCAGCAGTGCGGGACTAGCGGGGGGCACAGATACGCAGTATTTT.

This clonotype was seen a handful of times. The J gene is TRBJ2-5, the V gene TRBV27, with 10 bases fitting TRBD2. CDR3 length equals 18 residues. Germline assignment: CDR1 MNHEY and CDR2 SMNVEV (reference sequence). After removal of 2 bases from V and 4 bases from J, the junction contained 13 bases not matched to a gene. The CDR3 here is CASSLGASGGAFRETQYF. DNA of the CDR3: TGTGCCAGCAGTTTAGGTGCCAGCGGGGGGGCCTTCCGAGAGACCCAGTACTTC.

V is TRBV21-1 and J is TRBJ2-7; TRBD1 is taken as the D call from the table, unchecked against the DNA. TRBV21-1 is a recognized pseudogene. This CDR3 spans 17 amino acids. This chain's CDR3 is CASSKEGQGDSCHEQYF. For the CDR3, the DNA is TGTGCCAGCAGCAAAGAGGGACAGGGCGACTCCTGCCACGAGCAGTACTTC.

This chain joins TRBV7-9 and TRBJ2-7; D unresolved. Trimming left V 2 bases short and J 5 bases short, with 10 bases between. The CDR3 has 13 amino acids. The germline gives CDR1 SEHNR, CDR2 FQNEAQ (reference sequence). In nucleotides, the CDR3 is TGTGCCAGCAGCTTAAGTGTAATCGACGAGCAGTACTTC. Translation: CASSLSVIDEQYF. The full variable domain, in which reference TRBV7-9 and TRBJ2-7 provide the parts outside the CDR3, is DTGVSQNPRHKITKRGQNVTFRCDPISEHNRLYWYRQTLGQGPEFLTYFQNEAQLEKSRLLSDRFSAERPKGSFSTLEIQRTEQGDSAMYLCASSLSVIDEQYFGPGTRLTVT.

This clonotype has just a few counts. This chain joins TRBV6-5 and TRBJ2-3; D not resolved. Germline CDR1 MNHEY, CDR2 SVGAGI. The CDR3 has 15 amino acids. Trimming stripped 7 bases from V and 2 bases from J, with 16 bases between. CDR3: CASKTTRADTDTQYF. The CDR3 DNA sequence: TGTGCCAGCAAAACAACAAGGGCCGACACAGATACGCAGTATTTT.

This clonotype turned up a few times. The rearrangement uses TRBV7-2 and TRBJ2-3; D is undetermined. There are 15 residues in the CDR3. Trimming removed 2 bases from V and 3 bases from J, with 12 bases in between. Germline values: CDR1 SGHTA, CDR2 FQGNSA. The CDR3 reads CASSLRERGTDTQYF. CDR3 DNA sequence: TGTGCCAGCAGCTTAAGGGAACGAGGAACAGATACGCAGTATTTT.

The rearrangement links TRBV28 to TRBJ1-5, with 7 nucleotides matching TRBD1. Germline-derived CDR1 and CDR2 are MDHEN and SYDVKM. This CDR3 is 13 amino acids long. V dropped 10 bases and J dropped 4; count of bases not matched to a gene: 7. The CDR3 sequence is CATRQGKNQPQHF. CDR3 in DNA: TGTGCCACCCGACAGGGTAAGAATCAGCCCCAGCATTTT.

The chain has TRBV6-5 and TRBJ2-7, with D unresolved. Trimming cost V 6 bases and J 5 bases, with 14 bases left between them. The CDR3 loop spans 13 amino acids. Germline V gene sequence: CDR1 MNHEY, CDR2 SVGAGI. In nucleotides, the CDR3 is TGTGCCAGCAGCCAAGGGTGGGGTAACGAGCAGTACTTC. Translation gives CASSQGWGNEQYF.

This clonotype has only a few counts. The CDR3 DNA is TGTGCCAGCAGTCCACGTACTTATGAAAAACTGTTTTTT. Encoded protein: CASSPRTYEKLFF. The gene calls are TRBV12-3 or TRBV12-4 and TRBJ1-4; D unresolved. The CDR3 contains 13 residues. Trimming pared 5 bases from V and 6 bases from J, leaving 10 bases between.

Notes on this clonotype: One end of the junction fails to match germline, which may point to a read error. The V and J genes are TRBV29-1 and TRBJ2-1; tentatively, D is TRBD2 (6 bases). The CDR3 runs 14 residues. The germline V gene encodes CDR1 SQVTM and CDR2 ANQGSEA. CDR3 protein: CSVFSGIIYNKQFF. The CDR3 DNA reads TGCAGCGTTTTTAGCGGTATAATTTACAATAAGCAGTTCTTC.

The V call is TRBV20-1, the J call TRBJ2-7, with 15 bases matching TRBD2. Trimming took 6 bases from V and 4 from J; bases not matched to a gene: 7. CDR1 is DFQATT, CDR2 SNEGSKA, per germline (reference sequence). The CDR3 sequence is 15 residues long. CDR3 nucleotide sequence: TGCAGTGCCCCCGGGACTAGCGGGGGGAGGTACGAGCAGTACTTC. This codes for CSAPGTSGGRYEQYF.

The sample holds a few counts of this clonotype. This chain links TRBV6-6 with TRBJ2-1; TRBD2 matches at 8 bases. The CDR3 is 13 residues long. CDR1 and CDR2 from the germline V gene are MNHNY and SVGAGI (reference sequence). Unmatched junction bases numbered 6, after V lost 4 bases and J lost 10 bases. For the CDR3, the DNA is TGTGCCAGCAGTTTCCAAGTAGCGGGGGAGCAGTTCTTC. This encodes CASSFQVAGEQFF.

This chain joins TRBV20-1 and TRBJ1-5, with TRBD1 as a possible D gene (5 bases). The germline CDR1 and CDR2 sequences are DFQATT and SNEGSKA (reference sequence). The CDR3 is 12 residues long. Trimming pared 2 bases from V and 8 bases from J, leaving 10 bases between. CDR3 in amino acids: CSARRGLEPQHF. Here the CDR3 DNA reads TGCAGTGCTAGAAGGGGCCTGGAGCCCCAGCATTTT.

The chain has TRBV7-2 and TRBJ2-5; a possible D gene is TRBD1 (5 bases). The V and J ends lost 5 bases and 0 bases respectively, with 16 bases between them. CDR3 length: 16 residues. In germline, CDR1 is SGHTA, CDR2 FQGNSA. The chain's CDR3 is CASSAVLGAYQETQYF. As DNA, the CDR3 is TGTGCCAGCAGCGCGGTTTTAGGGGCGTACCAAGAGACCCAGTACTTC.

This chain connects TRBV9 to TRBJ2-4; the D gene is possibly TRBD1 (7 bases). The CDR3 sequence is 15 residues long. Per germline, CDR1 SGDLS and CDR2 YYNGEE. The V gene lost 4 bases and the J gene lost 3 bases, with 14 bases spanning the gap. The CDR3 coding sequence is TGTGCCAGCAGCCCCCGACAGGGACTCAAAAACATTCAGTACTTC. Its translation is CASSPRQGLKNIQYF.